The next 3 T cell receptor beta chains were all read from a single sample in a study of T cell changes during pregnancy in multiple sclerosis. The repertoire was sequenced with immunoSEQ multiplex PCR; TCRdb's copy has only in-frame clones and lacks some. The profile shows 65,000 to 85,000 clones, around nine tenths of them singletons. The sequenced sample was CD4+ T cells from peripheral blood mononuclear cells, obtained after pregnancy. All receptors derive from a female donor with multiple sclerosis, enrolled in a pregnancy study.

The V gene is TRBV19, the J gene TRBJ2-7; D remains unclear. V shed 1 base and J shed 5 bases, with 15 bases lying between them. In germline, CDR1 is LNHDA, CDR2 SQIVND (reference sequence). The length of the CDR3 is 15 residues. CDR3 in DNA: TGTGCCAGTAGTATAGTCGGGTCCAAAGCCAACGAGCAGTACTTC. This gives the protein CASSIVGSKANEQYF. Variable domain in full (rest from reference TRBV19 and TRBJ2-7): DGGITQSPKYLFRKEGQNVTLSCEQNLNHDAMYWYRQDPGQGLRLIYYSQIVNDFQKGDIAEGYSVSREKKESFPLTVTSAQKNPTAFYLCASSIVGSKANEQYFGPGTRLTVT.

The chain couples TRBV5-1 to TRBJ1-5; perhaps TRBD1 as D (5 bases). V dropped 3 bases and J dropped 16 bases, with 11 bases sitting between them. Germline CDR1 is SGHRS and CDR2 is YFSETQ. This CDR3 has 10 amino acids. This CDR3 reads CASSWTLSHF. The CDR3 region has the DNA TGCGCCAGCAGCTGGACACTCAGTCATTTT.

This chain connects TRBV6-6 to TRBJ2-3; D might be TRBD1 (6 bases). Trimming took off 0 bases at V and 2 bases at J, with 9 bases between the two ends. CDR3 length: 15 residues. CDR1 and CDR2 from the germline V gene are MNHNY and SVGAGI (reference sequence). Here the CDR3 reads CASSYSKGVTDTQYF. The CDR3 DNA reads TGTGCCAGCAGTTACTCGAAGGGGGTCACAGATACGCAGTATTTT.